One sample yielded the 10 T cell receptor beta chains listed below, sequenced in a study of somatic mutations in cytotoxic T cells in rheumatoid arthritis (dated by TCRdb to the late 2010s). The method behind the library was the immunoSEQ multiplex PCR assay. Held by TCRdb, this immuneACCESS table contains in-frame sequences only and omits some clones. Under half of the omission traces to an unresolved V gene where checked; the cause of the rest is unknown. Across this sample there are 5,000 or so clones, with 70% to 85% seen only once. Of the sample, about 28% is held by the ten largest clones. Input material: CD8+ T cells sorted from blood. Source of these receptors: an adult with rheumatoid arthritis.

J is TRBJ2-5 and V is TRBV2; the match to TRBD2 covers 11 bases. This CDR3 contains 17 residues. Trimming removed 2 bases from V and 3 bases from J; junction bases left unmatched: 8. Germline CDR1 is SNHLY and CDR2 is FYNNEI. As DNA, the CDR3 is TGTGCCAGCAGTGAAACCCCTAGCGGGGGGACAAAAGAGACCCAGTACTTC. Residues: CASSETPSGGTKETQYF.

In its sample, this clone was seen a few times. V gene TRBV27 combines with J gene TRBJ2-1; possible D gene TRBD2, 6 bases. The CDR3 consists of 14 residues. CDR1 is MNHEY, CDR2 SMNVEV, per germline (reference sequence). The germline V and J ends were trimmed by 8 bases and 2 bases, with 13 bases remaining between them. The CDR3 loop is CASAVLATYNEQFF. CDR3 DNA sequence: TGTGCCAGCGCCGTTCTAGCGACCTACAATGAGCAGTTCTTC.

The rearrangement uses TRBV6-6 and TRBJ1-4, with D hard to call. The length of the CDR3 is 12 residues. The germline gives CDR1 MNHNY, CDR2 SVGAGI (reference sequence). V dropped 5 bases and J dropped 14 bases, with 15 bases sitting between them. The CDR3 DNA sequence: TGTGCCAGCAGTCTAGATAGGGTTCTTCTGTTTTTT. Amino acids: CASSLDRVLLFF.

V gene TRBV7-2 combines with J gene TRBJ1-2, with a possible D match to TRBD1 (5 bases). Trimming stripped 8 bases from V and 6 bases from J, with 25 bases between. This CDR3 is 16 amino acids long. Germline V lookup: CDR1 SGHTA, CDR2 FQGNSA. Here the CDR3 reads CASSRSSPDGTNGYTF. The CDR3 DNA sequence: TGTGCCAGCTCAAGGTCCAGTCCGGATGGGACGAATGGCTACACCTTC.

This chain joins TRBV19 and TRBJ1-5, with D tentatively TRBD1 (6 bases). CDR1 LNHDA and CDR2 SQIVND come from the germline V gene (reference sequence). The V end lost 5 bases, the J end lost 0 bases, and 17 bases lay between the germline ends. The CDR3 runs to 17 residues. CDR3: CASSESRRGYSNQPQHF. Written as DNA, the CDR3 is TGTGCCAGTAGTGAGTCCCGCAGGGGTTATAGCAATCAGCCCCAGCATTTT.

In its sample, this clone was seen once. V gene TRBV27 combines with J gene TRBJ2-2; the match to TRBD2 covers 8 bases. The CDR3 is 14 amino acids. CDR1 is MNHEY, CDR2 SMNVEV, per germline (reference sequence). With 6 bases clipped from V and 3 bases from J, the junction kept 3 bases outside the gene matches. CDR3 sequence reads: CASRRGAYTGELFF. Written as DNA, the CDR3 is TGTGCCAGCAGGCGGGGGGCCTACACCGGGGAGCTGTTTTTT.

The chain recombines TRBV7-9 with TRBJ1-1, with D unclear. Germline loops: CDR1 SEHNR, CDR2 FQNEAQ (reference sequence). This CDR3 is built from 14 residues. Trimming removed 2 bases from V and 0 bases from J, with 7 bases in between. For the CDR3, the DNA is TGTGCCAGCAGCTTAAGACAAATGAACACTGAAGCTTTCTTT. Translated, it gives CASSLRQMNTEAFF.

Notes on this clone: One junction end does not reproduce the germline sequence, and a read error may be involved. Other DNA sequences in this sample translate to the same CDR3. The chain combines TRBV29-1 with TRBJ1-1; possible D gene TRBD1, 6 bases. The CDR3 is 12 amino acids. The germline CDR1 and CDR2 sequences are SQVTM and ANQGSEA. CDR3 in DNA: TGCAGCGTTTCAGGGGTGAACACCGAAGCTTTCTTT. Translated: CSVSGVNTEAFF.

This clone has more than one count but fewer than ten. The rearrangement uses TRBV27 and TRBJ1-1; possible D gene TRBD1, 6 bases. Germline CDR1 and CDR2: MNHEY and SMNVEV (reference sequence). The CDR3 runs 15 residues. V dropped 3 bases and J dropped 5 bases, with 16 bases sitting between them. The CDR3 coding sequence is TGTGCCAGCAGTTTGGGGTCCACAGGGAGAACTGAAGCTTTCTTT. This sequence encodes CASSLGSTGRTEAFF.

V and J are TRBV19 and TRBJ1-1, with a possible D match to TRBD1 (5 bases). This CDR3 spans 15 amino acids. The ends were cut back, 1 base at V and 1 base at J, with 10 bases in the middle. Germline V gene data show CDR1 as LNHDA and CDR2 as SQIVND (reference sequence). CDR3 region: CASSIGRGGNTEAFF. The CDR3 DNA reads as TGTGCCAGTAGTATAGGGCGGGGGGGGAACACTGAAGCTTTCTTT.